This T cell receptor (beta chain) was identified in a study of CD4 T cells in relation to SARS-CoV-2 and coronaviruses. For the study at large: TCR beta CDR3s were sequenced after approximately ten-day antigen culture of PBMCs. The restricting HLA molecule for shared crossreactive spike epitopes was mapped.

A word on this clone: The antigen remains undetermined.

Unexposed donor CD4+ T cells date from 2011-2018, before the COVID-19 pandemic. Isolation of CD4+ T cells took place after about eleven days in culture. Testing used SARS-CoV-2 S/N and four cold-coronavirus spikes on unexposed-donor CD4+ T cells, cells permitting. Cultures received half-medium IL-2 refreshes on days 3 and 7. Repertoires were generated with immunoSEQ multiplex PCR, while TCRdb's copy carries only in-frame clones and drops some. The data contain 20,000 to 25,000 clones, about 73% of them singletons. CDR1 and CDR2 from the germline V gene are MNHEY and SVGAGI. Trimming removed 5 bases from V and 7 bases from J, with 21 bases in between. This CDR3 region has 15 residues.

This clonotype was sampled from a human donor in good health. The chain is built from TRBV6-5 and TRBJ2-7; tentative D call: TRBD2 (6 bases). The sample comprised CD4+ T cells from PBMCs, cultured in vitro. In DNA form, the CDR3 reads TGTGCCAGCAGTCAGACTAGTTCCACAACGGGGGAGCAGTACTTC. As protein: CASSQTSSTTGEQYF.